What follows is one T cell receptor (beta chain) and its context. Its antigen is not known. There are 14 residues in the CDR3. The V end lost 3 bases, the J end lost 1 base, and 9 bases lay between the germline ends. Germline V gene sequence: CDR1 SGDLS, CDR2 YYNGEE. Measured with immunoSEQ multiplex PCR; TCRdb has only the in-frame clones, and not every one. The table lists tens of thousands of clones, 75% to 90% of them singletons, with 18% in the top ten. The entry originates in a study of OX40 agonist ivuxolimab in advanced cancers. For the study at large: Given to patients was ivuxolimab, an agonistic anti-OX40 (CD134) antibody. Three patients, one with hepatocellular carcinoma and two with cutaneous melanoma, responded partially. Study-wide points: Blood T cells, both CD4+ and CD8+, expanded clonally by week 6 at 0.1 to 3.0 mg/kg.

The clonotype comes from an adult with an advanced solid tumor such as melanoma, head and neck, liver or kidney cancer. The material sequenced was CD4+ or CD8+ T cells sorted from blood, taken in a trial of the OX40 agonist ivuxolimab. The V and J genes are TRBV9 and TRBJ2-3; possibly TRBD1 for D (6 bases). This chain's CDR3 is CASSAEGGTDTQYF. In DNA, the CDR3 is TGTGCCAGCAGCGCCGAGGGGGGCACAGATACGCAGTATTTT.